These 4 T cell receptor beta chains were all obtained from the same sample, sequenced in a study of T cell responses to AZD1222 COVID-19 vaccine. Here immunoSEQ multiplex PCR was the method, and the copy in TCRdb shows in-frame clones only, minus some. The table shows more than 150,000 clones, with around 90% occurring only once. The sample was peripheral blood, taken on day 0 of AZD1222 vaccination. The receptors come from an adult in good health.

This clone was seen a few times. V usage is TRBV27 and J usage is TRBJ1-2, with TRBD1 matching over 7 bases. The CDR3 has 14 amino acids. V dropped 6 bases and J dropped 6; count of bases not matched to a gene: 10. Germline CDR1 MNHEY, CDR2 SMNVEV (reference sequence). The CDR3 is CASSMTGPFHGYTF. In nucleotides, the CDR3 is TGTGCCAGCAGCATGACAGGGCCCTTTCATGGCTACACCTTC.

CDR3 nucleotides: TGTGCCAGCAGCTTGGCGCTAGCGACGGATAGAACTAATGAAAAACTGTTTTTT. Its protein product is CASSLALATDRTNEKLFF. The chain carries TRBV5-8 and TRBJ1-4; D remains ambiguous. Germline V gene lookup returns CDR1 SGHTS and CDR2 YDEGEE. This CDR3 has 18 residues. V lost 0 bases and J lost 1, with 16 bases in between.

The chain carries TRBV10-2 and TRBJ1-4; TRBD1 matches at 7 bases. V trimming: 6 bases; J trimming: 4 bases; junction bases outside the gene matches: 5. The CDR3 is 14 amino acids. Germline CDR1 and CDR2: WSHSY and SAAADI. The CDR3 bases are TGCGCCAGCAGCCGGGGGGACAGTAATGAAAAACTGTTTTTT. Residues: CASSRGDSNEKLFF.

This chain's CDR3 is CASSARRDRGSYEQYF. As DNA, the CDR3 is TGCGCCAGCAGTGCCCGGAGGGACAGGGGTTCCTACGAGCAGTACTTC. This chain joins TRBV10-1 and TRBJ2-7; the match to TRBD1 covers 10 bases. V lost 4 bases to trimming and J lost 1 base; unmatched junction nucleotides: 7. The germline CDR1 and CDR2 sequences are WNHNN and SYGVQD (reference sequence). The CDR3 contains 16 residues.